The subject of this entry is one T cell receptor (beta chain). The clone's antigen remains unknown. No base quality information exists; no much larger clone differs at one position. The record originates from a study of cytomegalovirus exposure and HLA in healthy donors (dated 2017 in TCRdb). Background on the whole study: In an earlier analysis of under 600 of the donors, 250 to 350 Gb of sequence data and 100 million or so unique TCR beta sequences from 180 million or so T cells were reported. To decide whether each TCR beta V gene segment behaved as functional or pseudogenic, an earlier analysis of several hundred of the donors relied on high-throughput TCR beta sequencing. Across around 400 genotyped donors of the cohort, an average of about 240,000 unique TCR beta nucleotide sequences per donor were sequenced, and 15% to 20% of those sequences were non-productive. To predict cytomegalovirus infection status, the study combined high-throughput TCR immunosequencing, statistical association of individual TCRs with disease status, and machine learning. In addition to the first cohort of 666 subjects, a separate validation cohort of under 150 different subjects was used. Typing coverage varied by locus: about 629-640 donors for A, B, C, DRB1 and DQB1; roughly 500 for DQA1; nearly 610 for DPA1; 400 to 480 for DPB1. All discovery cohort repertoires had been generated on a single sequencing platform. Roughly 300 gigabases of sequencing data and 70 million to 95 million unique TCR sequences made up an early release that covered approximately 620 HLA-typed donors. To study patterns of TCR occurrence, a later analysis re-analyzed previously published TCR beta repertoires from 666 donors and added high-resolution HLA genotyping. The T cell repertoires of 700 or so subjects were profiled by immunosequencing and related to cytomegalovirus serostatus. The later analysis used no new phenotypic data to find candidate immune exposures, relying instead on TCR beta sequences and their occurrence across donors. Donor age, sex, ethnicity and CMV serostatus were compiled alongside the repertoire data. The aim of the study was to test whether cataloging public T cell receptors could identify signatures of past pathogen exposure. Among the roughly 430 genotyped donors, under 90% belonged to the genetic ancestry cluster associated with self-reported Caucasian donors. In a later genetic analysis, genome-wide SNP genotypes for about three fifths of the roughly 670 donors were used, and that subset was treated as a discovery cohort. Several DR-DQ haplotypes were handled as single units for association and clustering because linkage in the cohort was strong. Both class I and class II loci were covered by HLA typing, at four-digit resolution. Study-wide findings and limitations: CMV serostatus was the only immune exposure information available for the cohort. A further reported finding was that TCR beta sequences accurately predicted the HLA-A and HLA-B alleles for most subjects in the first cohort. Strong co-occurrence of HLA alleles, especially DR and DQ, made assigning TCR associations to individual alleles difficult. According to a later analysis, parvovirus B19, influenza, CMV and Epstein-Barr virus appeared linked to several top co-occurrence clusters. Most TCR sequences were seen in very few donors, while some public TCRs were found in many individuals. Specific HLA alleles were associated with 16,951 TCR beta sequences at a false discovery rate of 0.05 in a later analysis. Broadly in line with IMGT annotations, most TCR beta V segments showed up in productive rearrangements about 90% or about 30% of the time in an earlier analysis of a few hundred of the donors. In vitro tests confirmed that a few of the cytomegalovirus-associated TCR beta chains recognize cytomegalovirus antigens. According to a later analysis, most CMV-associated TCR beta chains appeared to be HLA-restricted, and the HLA associations seemed to be driven largely by CMV exposure. Compared with the roughly 700-donor mean, donors in an Asian-associated ancestry cluster had fewer N-insertions in productive TCRs, according to a later genetic analysis. HLA typing was unavailable for some donors at each locus, so association tests used only the typed subset. The presence/absence analyses assumed that sequencing depth was roughly uniform across donors, and that assumption may not be true. Compared with equally common non-associated chains, HLA-associated TCR beta chains in a later analysis were more clonally expanded and had lower generation probabilities. V-gene and J-gene trimming of TCR beta chains was associated with a missense DCLRE1C variant in a later genetic analysis, and the association was replicated in an independent cohort. Because counts were too low, roughly 16 rarely observed V segments, including chromosome 9 orphons, were excluded from the earlier analysis of some 540 of the donors. Correlated functional status among segregating V segments might reflect linkage disequilibrium, but an unknown experimental factor could not be ruled out. The study gave a list of some 150 TCR beta chains associated with cytomegalovirus. This cohort had only TCR beta chains sequenced, and the lack of alpha or paired-chain data limited which features could be detected. In both the original and validation cohorts, the classifier was reported to diagnose cytomegalovirus status with high specificity and sensitivity. According to a later analysis, TCR association rates differed among HLA loci, with DRB1 alleles showing the most associated TCRs and HLA-C alleles showing the fewest. A cluster of highly shared sequence variants was judged likely to represent a technical artifact of the sequencing pipeline. The authors suggested that the approach could potentially be generalized to other disease states and immunological phenotypes.

The cohort comprised approximately 700 healthy bone marrow donors. All cohort members were sampled while nominally healthy, although unrecorded immune exposures were likely present. The donor was CMV seronegative and belonged to the group of over 350 seronegative cohort members. A peripheral blood sample was collected from each donor, and TCR beta sequencing was performed on peripheral blood mononuclear cells. The Qiagen DNeasy Blood Extraction Kit was used to extract genomic DNA from the blood cell samples. The library was built by means of the immunoSEQ multiplex PCR assay. The multiplex PCR relied on a mix of 60 forward primers for TCR Vbeta segments and 13 reverse primers for TCR Jbeta segments. The CDR3 region of rearranged TCR beta genes was amplified from genomic DNA with a multiplex PCR assay. On the Illumina HiSeq System, the amplified TCR beta libraries were sequenced as 87-base-pair reads. The study's own analysis went as follows. Across the 500 to 850 repertoires, a later analysis counted 75 million to 90 million unique TCR beta chains, around 11 million of which were shared by at least two donors. To remove PCR and sequencing errors, raw reads were error-corrected and collapsed into unique sequences using a nearest-neighbor algorithm that merged closely related sequences. CDR3 sequences were aligned to IMGT reference sequences to assign V, D and J gene segments. For a sequence to be retained, a match of at least six nucleotides was required to both a V gene segment and a J gene segment. Rearrangements were called productive when the CDR3 lacked stop codons and stayed in frame with V and J; all others were non-productive. Following IMGT convention, CDR3 was defined as the stretch from the second conserved V-encoded cysteine up to the conserved J-encoded phenylalanine. The earlier analysis of about 610 of the donors excluded sequences that lacked an unambiguous match to a single V gene segment. In an earlier analysis of around 590 of the donors, a V segment was called functional when productive rearrangements were above 56.7%, and segregating when the standard deviation between donors exceeded 5%. To diagnose cytomegalovirus status from the catalog of TCR beta chain sequences, a statistical classification framework was built. V and J gene assignment, in a later analysis, came from comparing TCR nucleotide sequences with IMGT/GENE-DB human TR gene sequences. Using the TCRdist pipeline, a later analysis assigned CDR3 sequences along with most-parsimonious VDJ recombination scenarios. A later analysis defined each TCR beta chain by its CDR3 amino acid sequence plus V-gene family, and excluded reads lacking a unique V-gene family. A later analysis removed 592 highly shared, low-generation-probability nucleotide sequences to deal with suspected cross-contamination and a sequencing artifact. For each public chain, a later analysis derived a clonal expansion index from normalized ranks of inferred template counts within each repertoire. A later analysis computed generation probabilities with a VDJ recombination model fitted to out-of-frame rearrangements, and checked the results against IGoR. In a later analysis, hypergeometric tests were used to score TCR-TCR, TCR-HLA and TCR-CMV co-occurrence, with a repertoire-size bias correction applied to TCR pairs. To estimate false discovery rates, a later analysis permuted the HLA or CMV assignments 20 times. In a later analysis, co-occurring TCRs were grouped using DBSCAN, with TCRdist sequence similarity added in when clustering inside HLA-allele-positive subsets. For co-occurrence clustering, repertoires with fewer than 30,000 or more than 120,000 public chains were excluded, along with five or six repertoires with anomalous nucleotide sharing. In its TCRdb copy, this immuneACCESS table keeps in-frame sequences only and misses some clones. Where compared with another copy, unresolved V genes explain less than half of these, and the others have no known cause. From that table come the V and J calls and clone size; the DNA was used to work out D and trimming. The sample data list approximately 70,000 clones, and just over 75% of these were observed just once. The top ten clonotypes cover 6.3% of the sample.

The specimen sequenced was PBMCs. This sequence originates from a man in his forties or fifties in good health and CMV-seronegative.

CDR3 sequence: CASSPLDRDAEAFF. The DNA is as follows: TGTGCCAGCTCACCACTGGACAGGGACGCTGAAGCTTTCTTT. The rearranged chain carries TRBV18 and TRBJ1-1, and 8 junctional nucleotides match TRBD1. Ends trimmed: V by 1 base, J by 6 bases; bases unmatched to a gene: 4. From the cysteine through the phenylalanine, the CDR3 covers 14 amino acids. Only CDR3 DNA remains: 42 bases, in frame from the first base. Reading the germline V gene gives CDR1 KGHSH and CDR2 LQKENI.